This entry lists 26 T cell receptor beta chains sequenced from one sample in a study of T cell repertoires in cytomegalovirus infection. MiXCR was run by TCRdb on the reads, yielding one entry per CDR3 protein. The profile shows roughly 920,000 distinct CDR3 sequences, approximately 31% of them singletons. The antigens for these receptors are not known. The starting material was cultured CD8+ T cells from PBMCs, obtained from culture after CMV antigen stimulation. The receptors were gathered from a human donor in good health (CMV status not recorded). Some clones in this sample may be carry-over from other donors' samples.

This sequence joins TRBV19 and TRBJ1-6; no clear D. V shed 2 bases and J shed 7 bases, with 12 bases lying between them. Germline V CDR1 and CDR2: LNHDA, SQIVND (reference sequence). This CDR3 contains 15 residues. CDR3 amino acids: CASSITDFPNSPLHF. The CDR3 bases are TGTGCCAGTAGTATAACGGACTTTCCCAATTCACCCCTCCACTTT. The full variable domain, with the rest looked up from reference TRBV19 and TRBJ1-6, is DGGITQSPKYLFRKEGQNVTLSCEQNLNHDAMYWYRQDPGQGLRLIYYSQIVNDFQKGDIAEGYSVSREKKESFPLTVTSAQKNPTAFYLCASSITDFPNSPLHFGNGTRLTVT.

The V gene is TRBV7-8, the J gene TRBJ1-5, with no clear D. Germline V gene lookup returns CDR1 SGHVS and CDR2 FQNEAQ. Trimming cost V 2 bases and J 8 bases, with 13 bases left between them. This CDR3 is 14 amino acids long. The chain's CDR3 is CASSLSSNLEPQHF. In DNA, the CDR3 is TGTGCCAGCAGCTTAAGCTCTAATCTGGAGCCCCAGCATTTT.

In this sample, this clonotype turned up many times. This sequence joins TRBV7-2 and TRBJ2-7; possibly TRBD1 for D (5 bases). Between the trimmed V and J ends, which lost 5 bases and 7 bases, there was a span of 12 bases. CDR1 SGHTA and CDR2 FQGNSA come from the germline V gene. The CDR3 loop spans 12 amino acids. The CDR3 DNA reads TGTGCCAGCAGCCCCAGGGTGGGGGAGCAGTACGTC. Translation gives CASSPRVGEQYV.

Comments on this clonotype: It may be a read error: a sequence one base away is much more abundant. Written as DNA, the CDR3 is TGCGCCAGCTGCGGACACCAGGGGAGCAATCAGCCCCAGCATTTT. This codes for CASCGHQGSNQPQHF. This rearrangement joins TRBV4-1 to TRBJ1-5; weak D call: TRBD1 (6 bases). The CDR3 spans 15 residues. Germline-derived CDR1 and CDR2 are MGHRA and YSYEKL. The germline V and J ends were trimmed by 8 bases and 1 base, with 15 bases remaining between them.

The CDR3 region has the DNA TGTGCCAGCAACCATGACAGACACCGAGGGGTAACTGAAGCTTTCTTT. The encoded protein is CASNHDRHRGVTEAFF. The chain uses TRBV2 and TRBJ1-1, with D possibly matching TRBD1 (5 bases). V lost 7 bases and J 5 bases, leaving 23 bases between the germline ends. The CDR3 has 16 amino acids. CDR1 SNHLY and CDR2 FYNNEI come from the germline V gene. The full variable domain, with the rest looked up from reference TRBV2 and TRBJ1-1, is EPEVTQTPSHQVTQMGQEVILRCVPISNHLYFYWYRQILGQKVEFLVSFYNNEISEKSEIFDDQFSVERPDGSNFTLKIRSTKLEDSAMYFCASNHDRHRGVTEAFFGQGTRLTVV.

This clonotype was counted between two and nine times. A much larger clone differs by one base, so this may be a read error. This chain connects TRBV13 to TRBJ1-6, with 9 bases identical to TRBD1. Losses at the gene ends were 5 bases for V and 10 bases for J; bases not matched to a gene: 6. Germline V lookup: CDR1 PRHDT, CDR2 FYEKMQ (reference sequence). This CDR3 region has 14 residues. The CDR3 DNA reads TGTGCCAGCAGCCCCGGGACAGGGCCCTCACCCCTCCACTTT. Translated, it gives CASSPGTGPSPLHF.

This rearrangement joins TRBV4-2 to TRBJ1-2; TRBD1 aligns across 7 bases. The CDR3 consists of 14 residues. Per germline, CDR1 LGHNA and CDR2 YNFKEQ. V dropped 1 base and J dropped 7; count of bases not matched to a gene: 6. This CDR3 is CASSQGNRGFGYTF. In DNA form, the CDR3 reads TGTGCCAGCAGCCAAGGAAACAGGGGTTTTGGCTACACCTTC.

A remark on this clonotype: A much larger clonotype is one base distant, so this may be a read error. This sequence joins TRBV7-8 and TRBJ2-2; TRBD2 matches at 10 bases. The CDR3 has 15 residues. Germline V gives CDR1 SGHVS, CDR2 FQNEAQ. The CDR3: CATAPGQAGGGDLFF. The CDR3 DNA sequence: TGTGCCACAGCCCCTGGTCAAGCGGGGGGGGGGGATCTGTTTTTT.

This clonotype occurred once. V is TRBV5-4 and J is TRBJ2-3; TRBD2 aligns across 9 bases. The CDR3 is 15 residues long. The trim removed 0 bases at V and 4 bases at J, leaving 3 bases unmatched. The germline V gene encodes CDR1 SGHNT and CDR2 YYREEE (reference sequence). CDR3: CASSLVAGASDTQYF. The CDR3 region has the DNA TGTGCCAGCAGCTTGGTAGCGGGGGCTTCAGATACGCAGTATTTT.

CDR3: CASSLGAGVEQYF. CDR3 coding DNA: TGTGCCAGCAGTTTGGGAGCGGGGGTCGAGCAGTACTTC. V usage is TRBV12-3 or TRBV12-4 and J usage is TRBJ2-7; 8 bases line up with TRBD2. V shed 3 bases, J shed 6 bases, and the junction held 4 bases outside the gene matches. The CDR3 extends over 13 amino acids.

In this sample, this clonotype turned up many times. The CDR3 loop reads CASSPAGGPVYEQYF. In DNA form, the CDR3 reads TGTGCCAGCAGCCCAGCGGGGGGGCCCGTCTACGAGCAGTACTTC. The chain uses TRBV7-2 and TRBJ2-7; TRBD2 matches at 10 bases. Germline lookup yields CDR1 SGHTA and CDR2 FQGNSA. After removal of 5 bases from V and 3 bases from J, the junction contained 7 bases not matched to a gene. The CDR3 loop spans 15 amino acids.

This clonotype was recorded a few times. CDR3 region: CVVQGNTEAFF. CDR3 sequence (DNA): TGTGTCGTCCAGGGGAACACTGAAGCTTTCTTT. J is TRBJ1-1 and V is TRBV14; TRBD1 is a possible D gene (5 bases). Germline lookup yields CDR1 SGHDN and CDR2 FVKESK. The CDR3 sequence is 11 residues long.

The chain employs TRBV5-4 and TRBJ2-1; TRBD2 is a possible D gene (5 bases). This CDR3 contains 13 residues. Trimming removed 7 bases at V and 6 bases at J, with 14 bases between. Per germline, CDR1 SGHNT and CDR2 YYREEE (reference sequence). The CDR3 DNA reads TGTGCCAGCTACCCTTGGGGAGCCAATGAGCAGTTCTTC. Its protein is CASYPWGANEQFF.

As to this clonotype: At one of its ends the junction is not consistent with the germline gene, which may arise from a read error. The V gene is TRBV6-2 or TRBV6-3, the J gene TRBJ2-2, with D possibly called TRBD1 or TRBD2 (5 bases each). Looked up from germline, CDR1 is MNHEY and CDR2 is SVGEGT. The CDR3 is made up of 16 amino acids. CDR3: CASTGPSQGEAGDLFF. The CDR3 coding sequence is TGTGCCAGCACCGGACCCAGCCAGGGAGAAGCCGGGGATCTGTTTTTT.

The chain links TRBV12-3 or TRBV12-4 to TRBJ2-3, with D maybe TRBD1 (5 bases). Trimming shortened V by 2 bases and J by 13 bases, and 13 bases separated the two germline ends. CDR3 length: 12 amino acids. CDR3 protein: CASSLRALQEYF. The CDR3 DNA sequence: TGTGCCAGCAGTTTAAGGGCCTTACAGGAGTATTTT.

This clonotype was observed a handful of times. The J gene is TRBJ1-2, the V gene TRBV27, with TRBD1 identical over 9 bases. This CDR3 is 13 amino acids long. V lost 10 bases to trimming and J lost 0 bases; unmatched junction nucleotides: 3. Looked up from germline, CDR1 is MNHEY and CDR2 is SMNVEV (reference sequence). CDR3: CATYRGPNYGYTF. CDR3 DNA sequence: TGTGCCACGTACAGGGGGCCTAACTATGGCTACACCTTC.

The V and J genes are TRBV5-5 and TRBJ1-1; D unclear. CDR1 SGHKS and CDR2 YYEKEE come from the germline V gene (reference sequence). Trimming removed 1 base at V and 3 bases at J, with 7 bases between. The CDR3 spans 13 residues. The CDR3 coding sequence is TGTGCCAGCAGCTTGACCAGTTACACTGAAGCTTTCTTT. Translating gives CASSLTSYTEAFF.

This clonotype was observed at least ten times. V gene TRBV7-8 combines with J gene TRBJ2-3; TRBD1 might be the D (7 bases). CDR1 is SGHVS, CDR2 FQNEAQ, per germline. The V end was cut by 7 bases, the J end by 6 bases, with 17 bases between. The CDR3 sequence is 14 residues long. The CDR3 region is CASILDRRGDTQYF. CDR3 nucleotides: TGTGCCAGCATCCTGGACAGGAGGGGGGATACGCAGTATTTT.

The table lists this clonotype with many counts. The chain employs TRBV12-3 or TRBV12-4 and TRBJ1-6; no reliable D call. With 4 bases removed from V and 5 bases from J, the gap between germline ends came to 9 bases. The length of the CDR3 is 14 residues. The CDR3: CASSYERDNSPLHF. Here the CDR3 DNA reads TGTGCCAGCAGTTATGAACGTGATAATTCACCCCTCCACTTT.

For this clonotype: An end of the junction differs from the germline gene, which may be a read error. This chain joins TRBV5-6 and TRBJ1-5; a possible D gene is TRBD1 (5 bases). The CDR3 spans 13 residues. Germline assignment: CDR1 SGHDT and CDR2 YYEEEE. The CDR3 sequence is CASSLAGRQPQHF. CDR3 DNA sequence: TGTGCCAGCAGTTTGGCAGGGCGTCAGCCCCAGCATTTT.

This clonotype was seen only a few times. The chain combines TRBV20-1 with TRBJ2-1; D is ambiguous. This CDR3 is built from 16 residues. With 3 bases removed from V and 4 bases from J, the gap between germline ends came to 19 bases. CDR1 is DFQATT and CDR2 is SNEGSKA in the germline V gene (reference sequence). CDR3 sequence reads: CSASLSGLGSYNEQFF. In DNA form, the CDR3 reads TGCAGTGCTAGTTTGTCTGGCTTGGGGTCGTACAATGAGCAGTTCTTC.

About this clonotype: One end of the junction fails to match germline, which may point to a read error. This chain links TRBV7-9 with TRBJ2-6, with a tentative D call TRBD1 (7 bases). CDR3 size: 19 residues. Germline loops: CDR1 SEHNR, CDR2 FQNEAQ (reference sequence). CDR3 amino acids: CANSPRRRGRDSGANVLTF. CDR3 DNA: TGTGCCAACAGCCCCCGGAGGAGGGGGCGCGATTCTGGGGCCAACGTCCTGACTTTC.

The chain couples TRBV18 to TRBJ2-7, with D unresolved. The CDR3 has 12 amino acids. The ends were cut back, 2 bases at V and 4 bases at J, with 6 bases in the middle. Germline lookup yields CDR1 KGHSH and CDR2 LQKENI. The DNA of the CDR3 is TGTGCCAGCTCACCAGAAACTTACGAGCAGTACGTC. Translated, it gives CASSPETYEQYV.

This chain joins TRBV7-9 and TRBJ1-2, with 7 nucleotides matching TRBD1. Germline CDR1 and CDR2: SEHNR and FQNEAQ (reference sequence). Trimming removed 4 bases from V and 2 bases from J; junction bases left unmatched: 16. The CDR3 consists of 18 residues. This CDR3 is CASSSTGLGTDPNYGYTF. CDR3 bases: TGTGCCAGCAGCTCGACAGGGCTCGGGACCGACCCGAACTATGGCTACACCTTC.

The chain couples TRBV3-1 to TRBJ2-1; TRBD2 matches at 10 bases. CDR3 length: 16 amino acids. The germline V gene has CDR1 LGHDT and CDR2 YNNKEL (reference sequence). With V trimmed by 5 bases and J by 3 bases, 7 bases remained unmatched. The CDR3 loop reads CASSEGASGGYNEQFF. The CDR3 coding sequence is TGTGCCAGCAGCGAAGGGGCTAGCGGGGGCTACAATGAGCAGTTCTTC.

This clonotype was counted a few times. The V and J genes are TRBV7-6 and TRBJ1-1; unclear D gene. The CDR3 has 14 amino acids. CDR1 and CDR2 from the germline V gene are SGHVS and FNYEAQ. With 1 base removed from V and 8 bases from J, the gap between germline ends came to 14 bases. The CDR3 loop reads CASSLGSAGGEAFF. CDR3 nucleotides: TGTGCCAGCAGCTTAGGGTCGGCAGGAGGAGAAGCTTTCTTT.